These T cell receptor beta chains were read from a single sample in a study of blood T cell repertoires in COVID-19. Measured with immunoSEQ multiplex PCR; TCRdb has only the in-frame clones, and not every one. The table lists about 200,000 clones, 87% of them singletons. Sequencing was done on a sample of PBMCs or T cells enriched from blood (not recorded which). Receptors originate from a woman in her 30s who had recovered from COVID-19. Both conserved end residues are part of each CDR3. The listing skips clone size in some rows; elsewhere it reads once, few, many or a size class.

V,size,CDR3
TRBV7-9,.,CASSKLNTGELFF
TRBV18,.,CASSPWRGISGNTIYF
TRBV9,.,CASSPGQRRNTGELFF
TRBV7-6,once,CASSLGDREFEKLFF
TRBV29-1,.,CSVGGQGGNTEAFF
TRBV18,few,CASSPFAQGGDSPLHF
TRBV3-1/TRBV3-2,few,CASSQNLEGDEQYF
TRBV4-3,.,CASSVRGWTADGYTF
TRBV6-5,.,CASSLLLNQPQHF
TRBV13,.,CASSLPDRDLGEQYF
TRBV6-6,.,CASSSSTGAPNSPLHF
TRBV19,once,CASSMNTIGYTF
TRBV5-6,.,CASSLGANTEAFF
TRBV11-2,.,CASRSTSGGANEQFF
TRBV11-1,.,CASSLGTSRDTQYF
TRBV15,few,CATSRERYRGNEQFF
TRBV10-3,once,CAISELGASEAFF
TRBV9,.,CASSVDRGRGNTIYF
TRBV7-3,.,CASSLGQGHGYTF
TRBV2,.,CASSGPGQLNEKLFF
TRBV27,.,CASNVGGNTIYF
TRBV7-2,.,CASSQTEFYGYTF
TRBV4-2,.,CASSQAGGGQETQYF
TRBV7-3,.,CASSRLWGQLNTEAFF
TRBV5-1,few,CASSLDTRDSPLHF
TRBV10-3,once,CATTLADASYEQYF
TRBV24-1,.,CATSDLRTGGELFF
TRBV30,.,CAWPRGRGDGYTF
TRBV29-1,.,CSVVQRSYNEQFF
TRBV6-2/TRBV6-3,.,CASSPSAGLFNYGYTF
TRBV19,.,CASMVESRGGTEAFF
TRBV21-1,few,CASASRPGCYGYTF
TRBV5-1,.,CASRDLPGTEYFMNTEAFF
TRBV5-6,few,CASSFPRDYGYTF
TRBV5-1,.,CASSLGDRVDNSPLHF
TRBV27,once,CASSSRDKAHNEQFF
TRBV18,.,CASSPPSRDRANEQFF
TRBV9,.,CASSVTSGSWETQYF
TRBV14,.,CASSHGNRGDNTGELFF